A selection of T cell receptor beta chains follows, all from one sample in a study of identifying expanded T cells in peripheral blood. Generated by immunoSEQ multiplex PCR, the TCRdb table keeps only in-frame clones and is missing some. The sample records some 54,000 clones, approximately 86% being singletons. Material: blood. The receptors were gathered from a person between 18 and 75 years old in good health. Both conserved end residues are part of each CDR3. A D gene is named only where the DNA matches it firmly. Size values are once, few and many counts, or a class for expanded clones, and some rows have none.

16 | TRBJ2-1 | TRBD2 | TRBV5-1 | NA | CASSSPGGLNYNEQFF | TGCGCCAGCAGCTCTCCTGGGGGACTAAACTACAATGAGCAGTTCTTC
14 | TRBJ2-3 | NA | TRBV7-6 | NA | CASSLDGGTDTQYF | TGTGCCAGCAGCTTAGACGGAGGCACAGATACGCAGTATTTT
16 | TRBJ2-1 | NA | TRBV7-6 | NA | CASSGTGGRGQGEQFF | TGTGCCAGCAGCGGGACGGGGGGCAGGGGGCAGGGTGAGCAGTTCTTC
14 | TRBJ2-1 | NA | TRBV7-2 | NA | CASSFRQADNEQFF | TGTGCCAGCAGTTTTAGACAGGCAGACAATGAGCAGTTCTTC
14 | TRBJ2-3 | NA | TRBV2 | NA | CASSEVGSKDTQYF | TGTGCCAGCAGTGAAGTCGGCTCTAAAGATACGCAGTATTTT
18 | TRBJ1-5 | TRBD1 | TRBV18 | NA | CASSPEAQGAVSNQPQHF | TGTGCCAGCTCACCTGAAGCTCAGGGGGCTGTTAGCAATCAGCCCCAGCATTTT
13 | TRBJ1-4 | NA | TRBV6-1 | few | CASIQGPGEKLFF | TGTGCCAGTATACAGGGCCCCGGTGAAAAACTGTTTTTT
14 | TRBJ1-1 | NA | TRBV6-5 | NA | CASSAHGEDTEAFF | TGTGCCAGCAGTGCCCACGGTGAGGACACTGAAGCTTTCTTT
16 | TRBJ2-3 | TRBD2 | TRBV7-2 | NA | CASSLMGLAGVDTQYF | TGTGCCAGCAGCTTAATGGGACTAGCGGGAGTGGATACGCAGTATTTT
13 | TRBJ1-2 | TRBD1 | TRBV5-4 | NA | CASSLIRGDGYTF | TGTGCCAGCAGCTTAATCAGGGGGGATGGCTACACCTTC
15 | TRBJ2-1 | NA | TRBV7-9 | NA | CASSATGTPRDEQFF | TGTGCCAGCAGCGCAACCGGGACTCCCCGCGATGAGCAGTTCTTC
15 | TRBJ2-7 | NA | TRBV7-8 | NA | CASTPRAQPTYEQYF | TGTGCCAGCACCCCCAGGGCGCAACCCACCTACGAGCAGTACTTC
15 | TRBJ1-2 | NA | TRBV18 | NA | CASSPPPHSLNGYTF | TGTGCCAGCTCACCCCCACCCCACAGCTTAAATGGCTACACCTTC
12 | TRBJ1-2 | NA | TRBV19 | NA | CASRRENYGYTF | TGTGCCAGTAGGCGGGAGAACTATGGCTACACCTTC
16 | TRBJ1-2 | NA | TRBV10-2 | NA | CASSEAAGAFNYGYTF | TGCGCCAGCAGTGAAGCCGCAGGGGCGTTTAACTATGGCTACACCTTC
15 | TRBJ2-5 | TRBD2 | TRBV5-1 | NA | CASSLGLAAKETQYF | TGCGCCAGCAGCTTGGGGCTAGCGGCGAAAGAGACCCAGTACTTC
14 | TRBJ1-3 | NA | TRBV30 | NA | CAWSVLDSGNTIYF | TGTGCCTGGAGTGTACTAGATTCGGGGAACACCATATATTTT
13 | TRBJ1-2 | NA | TRBV6-6 | once | CATRPGISFGYTF | TGTGCCACCAGACCGGGGATCTCTTTTGGCTACACCTTC
15 | TRBJ1-2 | NA | TRBV7-2 | NA | CASSSLGKGNYGYTF | TGTGCCAGCAGCTCCCTGGGTAAGGGGAACTATGGCTACACCTTC
12 | TRBJ2-3 | NA | TRBV5-4 | NA | CASSLSTDTQYF | TGTGCCAGCAGCCTCAGCACAGATACGCAGTATTTT
12 | TRBJ1-1 | NA | TRBV7-8 | NA | CASSLSGVGAFF | TGTGCCAGCAGCTTATCGGGGGTTGGAGCTTTCTTT
15 | TRBJ2-3 | NA | TRBV10-2 | NA | CASSEWLAYTDTQYF | TGCGCCAGCAGTGAGTGGCTAGCCTACACAGATACGCAGTATTTT
16 | TRBJ1-2 | NA | TRBV6-1 | NA | CASSEQGSTSDYGYTF | TGTGCCAGCAGTGAGCAGGGTAGTACTTCTGACTATGGCTACACCTTC
12 | TRBJ2-3 | NA | TRBV7-9 | NA | CASSLMADTQYF | TGTGCCAGCAGCTTAATGGCAGATACGCAGTATTTT
18 | TRBJ2-4 | NA | TRBV5-1 | NA | CASSQEPLGLGTKNIQYF | TGCGCCAGCAGCCAAGAACCTCTAGGCCTGGGAACCAAAAACATTCAGTACTTC
14 | TRBJ1-1 | NA | TRBV12-2 | NA | CASRFLPDNTEAFF | TGTGCAAGTCGCTTCCTGCCGGATAACACTGAAGCTTTCTTT
14 | TRBJ1-5 | TRBD1 | TRBV30 | many | CAWDHGQGNQPQHF | TGTGCCTGGGATCACGGACAGGGCAATCAGCCCCAGCATTTT
18 | TRBJ2-6 | TRBD2 | TRBV5-1 | NA | CASSLILAGYSGANVLTF | TGCGCCAGCAGCTTAATTCTAGCGGGGTATTCTGGGGCCAACGTCCTGACTTTC
13 | TRBJ2-1 | NA | TRBV28 | NA | CASSGQIYNEQFF | TGTGCCAGCAGCGGACAGATTTACAATGAGCAGTTCTTC